These T cell receptor beta chains were read from a single sample in a study of CD8 T cells in Susac syndrome. Each CDR3 protein gets one entry after TCRdb re-called the immunoSEQ multiplex PCR reads with MiXCR. The sample has about 210,000 distinct CDR3 sequences; about 94% are singletons. Sequenced material: CD4+ T cells from PBMCs. The receptors were gathered from a human donor in good health. CDR3s include the opening cysteine and the closing phenylalanine or tryptophan. A D gene is named only where the DNA matches it firmly. Clone size is stated in some rows and not others, as once, few, many or a class when expanded.

>.|.|TRBV6-5|TRBJ1-6
CASSYPIMTRLNSPLHF
>.|TRBD1|TRBV12-3/TRBV12-4|TRBJ1-1
CASRPPGTGGTEAFF
>.|.|TRBV6-2/TRBV6-3|TRBJ1-2
CASSPRTDYGYTF
>.|.|TRBV4-1|TRBJ2-6
CASSQEVDRRANVLTF
>.|.|TRBV3-1|TRBJ2-3
CASSQGSGRDTQYF
>.|.|TRBV29-1|TRBJ2-6
CSVQYPGANVLTF
>once|TRBD2|TRBV5-4|TRBJ2-7
CASSPGTSDSYEQYF
>.|.|TRBV6-5|TRBJ2-7
CASSTPGPSEQYF
>once|TRBD1|TRBV5-6|TRBJ2-3
CASSLGGTGVDTQYF
>.|TRBD2|TRBV11-1|TRBJ2-3
CASSIWTSGGTDTQYF
>.|.|TRBV15|TRBJ1-2
CATSSYSGYGYTF
>.|.|TRBV3-1|TRBJ1-1
CASSQGRGLNTEAFF
>.|.|TRBV28|TRBJ1-6
CASSLLGSPLHF
>.|TRBD1|TRBV7-9|TRBJ1-5
CASSLGTGSGGEQPQHF
>.|.|TRBV30|TRBJ1-3
CAWSGPSSGNTIYF
>.|TRBD1|TRBV10-3|TRBJ2-2
CAISRDRSTGELFF
>.|.|TRBV12-3/TRBV12-4|TRBJ2-3
CASSLASTGATQYF
>.|.|TRBV6-5|TRBJ2-1
CASSSSKGERDEQFF
>.|TRBD1|TRBV28|TRBJ2-1
CASGPSGGNEQFF
>.|.|TRBV5-6|TRBJ1-3
CASSLWGAAGNTIYF